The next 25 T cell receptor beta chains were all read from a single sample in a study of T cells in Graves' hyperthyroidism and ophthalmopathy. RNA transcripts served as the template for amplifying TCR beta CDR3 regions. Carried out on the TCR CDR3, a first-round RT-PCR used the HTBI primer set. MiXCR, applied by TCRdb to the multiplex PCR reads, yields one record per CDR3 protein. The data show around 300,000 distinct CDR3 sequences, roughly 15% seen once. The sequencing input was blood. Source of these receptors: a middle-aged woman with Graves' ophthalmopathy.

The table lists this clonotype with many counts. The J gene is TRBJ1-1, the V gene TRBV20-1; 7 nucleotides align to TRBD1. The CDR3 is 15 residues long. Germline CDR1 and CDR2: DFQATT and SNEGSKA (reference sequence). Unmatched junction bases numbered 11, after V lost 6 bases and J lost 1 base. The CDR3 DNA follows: TGCAGTGCCCACCCCAGACAGGGCGGGAACACTGAAGCTTTCTTT. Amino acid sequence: CSAHPRQGGNTEAFF.

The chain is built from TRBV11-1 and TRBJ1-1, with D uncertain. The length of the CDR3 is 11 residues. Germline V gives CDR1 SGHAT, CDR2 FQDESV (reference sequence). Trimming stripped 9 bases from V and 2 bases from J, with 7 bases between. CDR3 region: CASARNTEAFF. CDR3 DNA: TGTGCCAGTGCCAGAAACACTGAAGCTTTCTTT.

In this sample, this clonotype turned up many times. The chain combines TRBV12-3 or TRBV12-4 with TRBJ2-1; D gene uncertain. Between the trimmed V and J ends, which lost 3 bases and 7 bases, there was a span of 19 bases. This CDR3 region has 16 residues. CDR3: CASSFFGKLGPNEQFF. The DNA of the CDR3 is TGTGCCAGCAGTTTCTTTGGCAAGTTGGGCCCTAATGAGCAGTTCTTC.

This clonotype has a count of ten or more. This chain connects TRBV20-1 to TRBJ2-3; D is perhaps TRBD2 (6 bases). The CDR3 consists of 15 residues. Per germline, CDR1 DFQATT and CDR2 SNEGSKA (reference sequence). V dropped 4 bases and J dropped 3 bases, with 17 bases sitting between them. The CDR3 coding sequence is TGCAGTGCTAAATCGCTTCGGGACTTAACAGATACGCAGTATTTT. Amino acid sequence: CSAKSLRDLTDTQYF.

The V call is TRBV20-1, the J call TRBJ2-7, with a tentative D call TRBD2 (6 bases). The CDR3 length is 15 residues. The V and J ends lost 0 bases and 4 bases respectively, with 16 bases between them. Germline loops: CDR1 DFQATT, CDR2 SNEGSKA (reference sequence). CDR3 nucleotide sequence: TGCAGTGCTAGAGATCCCGGCGGGAAGAAATACGAGCAGTACTTC. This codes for CSARDPGGKKYEQYF.

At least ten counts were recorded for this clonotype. The CDR3 here is CASSSLGGPTFSEAFF. The CDR3 DNA follows: TGTGCCAGCAGCTCTTTAGGGGGCCCAACGTTCTCTGAAGCTTTCTTT. The chain combines TRBV11-2 with TRBJ1-1; 7 nucleotides align to TRBD1. Germline loops: CDR1 SGHAT, CDR2 FQNNGV. Trimming at V came to 4 bases and at J to 6 bases, leaving 14 bases not matched to a gene. The CDR3 totals 16 residues.

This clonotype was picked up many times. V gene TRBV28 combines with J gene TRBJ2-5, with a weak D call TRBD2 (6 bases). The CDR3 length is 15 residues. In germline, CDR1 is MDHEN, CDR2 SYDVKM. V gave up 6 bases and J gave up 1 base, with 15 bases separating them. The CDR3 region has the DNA TGTGCCAGCAGGGAGGGTCTAACCGGCCAAGAGACCCAGTACTTC. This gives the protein CASREGLTGQETQYF.

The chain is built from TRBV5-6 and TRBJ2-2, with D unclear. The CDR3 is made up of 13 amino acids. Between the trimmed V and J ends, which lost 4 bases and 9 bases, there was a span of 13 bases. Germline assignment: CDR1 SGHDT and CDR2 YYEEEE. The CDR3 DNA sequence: TGTGCCAGCAGCACCACTCTTCACCGGGAGCTGTTTTTT. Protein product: CASSTTLHRELFF.

In DNA form, the CDR3 reads TGTGCCAGCAGCTTGGGTAGCGGGGGGGAAGAGACCCAGTACTTC. Translated, it gives CASSLGSGGEETQYF. The J gene is TRBJ2-5, the V gene TRBV5-6, with 11 bases identical to TRBD2. Unmatched junction bases numbered 1, after V lost 0 bases and J lost 3 bases. CDR1 is SGHDT, CDR2 YYEEEE, per germline. The CDR3 consists of 15 residues.

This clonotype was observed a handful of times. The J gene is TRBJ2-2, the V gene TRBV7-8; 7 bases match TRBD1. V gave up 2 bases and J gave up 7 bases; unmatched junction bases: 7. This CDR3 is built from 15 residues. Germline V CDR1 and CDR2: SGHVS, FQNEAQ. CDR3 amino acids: CASSLLGQGVGELFF. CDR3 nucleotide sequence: TGTGCCAGCAGCTTACTCGGGCAGGGGGTCGGGGAGCTGTTTTTT.

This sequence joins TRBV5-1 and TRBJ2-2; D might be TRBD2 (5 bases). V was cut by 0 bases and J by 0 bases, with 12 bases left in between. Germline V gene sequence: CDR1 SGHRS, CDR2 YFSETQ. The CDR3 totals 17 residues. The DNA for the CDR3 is TGCGCCAGCAGCTTGGGGCCTTGGACTGCGAACACCGGGGAGCTGTTTTTT. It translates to CASSLGPWTANTGELFF.

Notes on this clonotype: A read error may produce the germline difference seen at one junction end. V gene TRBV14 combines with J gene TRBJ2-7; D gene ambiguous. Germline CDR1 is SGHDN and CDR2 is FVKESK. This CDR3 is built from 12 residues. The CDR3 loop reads CAGSQVDHEQYF. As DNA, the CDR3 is TGTGCCGGCAGCCAAGTCGACCACGAGCAGTACTTC.

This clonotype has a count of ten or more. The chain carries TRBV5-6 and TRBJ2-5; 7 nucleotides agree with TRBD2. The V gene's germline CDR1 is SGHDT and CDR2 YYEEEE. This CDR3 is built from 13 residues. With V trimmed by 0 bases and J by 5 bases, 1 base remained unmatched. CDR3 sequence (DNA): TGTGCCAGCAGCTTGGTGCGGGGGGAGACCCAGTACTTC. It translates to CASSLVRGETQYF.

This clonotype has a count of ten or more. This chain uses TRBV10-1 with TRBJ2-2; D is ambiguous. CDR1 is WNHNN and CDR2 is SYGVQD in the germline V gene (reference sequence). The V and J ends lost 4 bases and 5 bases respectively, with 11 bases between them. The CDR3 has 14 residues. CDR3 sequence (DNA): TGCGCCAGCAGTGTGAACTCGCCGACCGGGGAGCTGTTTTTT. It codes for CASSVNSPTGELFF.

CDR3 sequence (DNA): TGTGCCAGCAGCACGGGACTAGCGGGCCTTGGAAGCTCCTACAATGAGCAGTTCTTC. Protein: CASSTGLAGLGSSYNEQFF. V gene TRBV7-9 combines with J gene TRBJ2-1; 12 positions match TRBD2. J was trimmed by 0 bases and V by 5 bases; bases with no gene match: 11. The CDR3 loop spans 19 amino acids. Germline assignment: CDR1 SEHNR and CDR2 FQNEAQ (reference sequence).

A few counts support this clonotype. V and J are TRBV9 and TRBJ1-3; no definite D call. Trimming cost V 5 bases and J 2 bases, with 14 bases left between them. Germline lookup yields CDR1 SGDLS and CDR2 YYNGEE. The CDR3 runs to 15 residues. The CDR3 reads CASSAAPSPGNTIYF. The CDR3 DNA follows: TGTGCCAGCAGTGCAGCCCCGAGCCCTGGAAACACCATATATTTT.

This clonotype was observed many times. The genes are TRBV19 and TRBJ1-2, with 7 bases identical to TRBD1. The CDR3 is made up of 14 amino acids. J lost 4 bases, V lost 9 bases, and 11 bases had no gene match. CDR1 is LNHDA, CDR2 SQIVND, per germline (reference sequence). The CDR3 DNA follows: TGTGCCAGCCGACGACAGGGCAATCCCTATGGCTACACCTTC. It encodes CASRRQGNPYGYTF. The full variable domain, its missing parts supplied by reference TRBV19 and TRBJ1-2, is DGGITQSPKYLFRKEGQNVTLSCEQNLNHDAMYWYRQDPGQGLRLIYYSQIVNDFQKGDIAEGYSVSREKKESFPLTVTSAQKNPTAFYLCASRRQGNPYGYTFGSGTRLTVV.

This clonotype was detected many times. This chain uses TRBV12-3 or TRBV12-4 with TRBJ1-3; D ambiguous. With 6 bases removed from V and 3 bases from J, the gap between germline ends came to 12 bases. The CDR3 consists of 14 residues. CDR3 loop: CASRNRPGGNTIYF. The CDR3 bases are TGTGCCAGCAGGAACAGACCAGGTGGAAACACCATATATTTT.

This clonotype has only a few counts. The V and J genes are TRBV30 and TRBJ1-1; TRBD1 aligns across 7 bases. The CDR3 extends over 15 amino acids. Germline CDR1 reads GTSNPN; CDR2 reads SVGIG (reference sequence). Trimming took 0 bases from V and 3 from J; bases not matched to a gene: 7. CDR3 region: CAWSVRGRGDTEAFF. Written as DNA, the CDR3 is TGTGCCTGGAGTGTAAGGGGCAGGGGGGACACTGAAGCTTTCTTT.

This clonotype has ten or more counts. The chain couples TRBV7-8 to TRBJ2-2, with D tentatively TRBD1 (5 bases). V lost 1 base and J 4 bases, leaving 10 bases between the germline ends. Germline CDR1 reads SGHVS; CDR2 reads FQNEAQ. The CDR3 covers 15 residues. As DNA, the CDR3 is TGTGCCAGCAGCTTAGATGGACATGCCACCGGGGAGCTGTTTTTT. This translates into CASSLDGHATGELFF.

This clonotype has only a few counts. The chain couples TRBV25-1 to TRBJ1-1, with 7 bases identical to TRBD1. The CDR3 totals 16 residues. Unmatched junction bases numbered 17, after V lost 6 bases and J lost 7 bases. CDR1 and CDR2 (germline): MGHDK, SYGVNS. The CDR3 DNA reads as TGTGCCAGCAGGGAGAGGGACAGTTGGGGTGAAAATGAAGCTTTCTTT. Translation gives CASRERDSWGENEAFF.

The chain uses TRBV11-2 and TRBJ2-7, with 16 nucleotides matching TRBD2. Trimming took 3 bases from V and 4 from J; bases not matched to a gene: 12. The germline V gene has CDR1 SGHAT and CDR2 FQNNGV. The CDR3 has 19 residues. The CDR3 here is CASSFITGTSGREAYEQYF. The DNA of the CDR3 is TGTGCCAGCAGCTTCATTACCGGGACTAGCGGGAGGGAAGCGTACGAGCAGTACTTC.

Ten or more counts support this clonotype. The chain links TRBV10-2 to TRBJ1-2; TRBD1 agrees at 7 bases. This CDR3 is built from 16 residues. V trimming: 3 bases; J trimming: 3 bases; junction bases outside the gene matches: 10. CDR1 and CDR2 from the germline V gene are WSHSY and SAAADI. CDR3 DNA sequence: TGCGCCAGCAGTGACCCCATAGACAGGGTGCACTATGGCTACACCTTC. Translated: CASSDPIDRVHYGYTF.

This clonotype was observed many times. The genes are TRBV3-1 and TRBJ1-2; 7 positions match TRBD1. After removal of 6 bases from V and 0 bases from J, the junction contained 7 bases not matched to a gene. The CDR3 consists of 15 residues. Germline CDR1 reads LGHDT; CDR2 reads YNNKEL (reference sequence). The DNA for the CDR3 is TGTGCCAGCAGTCACGGACAGGTTCCTAACTATGGCTACACCTTC. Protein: CASSHGQVPNYGYTF.

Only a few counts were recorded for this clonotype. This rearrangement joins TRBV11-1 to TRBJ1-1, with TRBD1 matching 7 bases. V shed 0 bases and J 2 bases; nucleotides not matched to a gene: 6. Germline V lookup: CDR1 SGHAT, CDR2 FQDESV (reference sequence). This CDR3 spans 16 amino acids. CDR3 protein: CASSLARAGGNTEAFF. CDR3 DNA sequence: TGTGCCAGCAGCTTAGCGCGCGCAGGGGGAAACACTGAAGCTTTCTTT.